What follows is one T cell receptor (beta chain) and its context. Its antigen remains unidentified. The CDR3 extends over 13 amino acids. CDR1 is SGHDT, CDR2 YYEEEE, per germline. With 1 base removed from V and 3 bases from J, the gap between germline ends came to 8 bases. These data are taken from a study of beta chain features in type 1 diabetes. On the study more broadly: Age, gender and cell yields were similar between patients and healthy donors. The study, taken as a whole, reports: The VDJ junctions of type 1 diabetes patients carried fewer insertions and more deletions. Type 1 diabetes patients had TCRB CDR3s that were shorter (moderately but significantly so) in all four CD4+ subsets.

Expressed TCRB transcripts were sequenced after all isolated RNA was converted to cDNA. Samples of naive, central memory and regulatory T cells yielded a mean of around 3.7 million reads. The repertoire was sequenced with immunoSEQ multiplex PCR; TCRdb's copy has only in-frame clones and lacks some. The sample yields a few hundred thousand clones, 10% to 15% seen once. Every sorted population was more than 98% pure. The gene calls are TRBV5-6 and TRBJ2-7; D is unresolved. Input material: naive CD4+ T cells from blood. This TCR was recovered from a woman in her late teens or twenties with type 1 diabetes. The CDR3 bases are TGTGCCAGCAGCTTGTCGGTCCTCTACGAGCAGTACTTC. It translates to CASSLSVLYEQYF.